This entry is about one T cell receptor beta chain. What it recognizes is unknown. This entry belongs to a study of cytomegalovirus exposure and HLA in healthy donors. Study-wide context: Most genotyped donors, approximately 81% of more than 300, had Caucasian-associated genetic ancestry. The study's findings and limits: Cytomegalovirus association was listed for around 170 TCR beta chains. Later, an analysis showed that TCR beta chains associated with HLA were more clonally expanded than others that were equally common.

The donors (healthy individuals) were bone marrow donors. The PCR was carried out with 60 Vbeta primers and 13 Jbeta primers. Sequencing used immunoSEQ multiplex PCR; TCRdb keeps in-frame clones, though not all of them. The sample contains some 130,000 clones, 65% to 80% of which appear only once. This CDR3 has 14 residues. With 6 bases clipped from V and 1 base from J, the junction kept 1 base outside the gene matches. Germline CDR1 is LNHDA and CDR2 is SQIVND (reference sequence). The sequence derives from a woman aged 40 to 50 in good health and CMV-seronegative. Sequencing input: PBMCs. The chain uses TRBV19 and TRBJ2-7; 12 bases agree with TRBD2. CDR3 protein: CASRTSGGSYEQYF. In DNA, the CDR3 is TGTGCCAGTAGAACTAGCGGGGGGTCCTACGAGCAGTACTTC. The full variable domain, in which reference TRBV19 and TRBJ2-7 provide the parts outside the CDR3, is DGGITQSPKYLFRKEGQNVTLSCEQNLNHDAMYWYRQDPGQGLRLIYYSQIVNDFQKGDIAEGYSVSREKKESFPLTVTSAQKNPTAFYLCASRTSGGSYEQYFGPGTRLTVT.